This is a list of T cell receptor beta chains from one sample in a study of OX40 agonist ivuxolimab in advanced cancers. The protocol was immunoSEQ multiplex PCR, while the TCRdb copy is restricted to in-frame clones and leaves out a portion. Among about 58,000 clones listed, about four fifths were seen once. The sample here was CD4+ or CD8+ T cells sorted from blood, taken in a trial of the OX40 agonist ivuxolimab. The receptors originated from an adult with an advanced solid tumor such as melanoma, head and neck, liver or kidney cancer. Both conserved end residues are part of each CDR3. The D gene is left open where the match is weak. Some rows have no size entry. The others give once, few or many, or a class for an expanded clone.

TRBJ2-7,TRBV28,once,14,-,TGTGCCAGCAGTTTTGGAGGGAGTCGATACGAGCAGTACTTC,CASSFGGSRYEQYF
TRBJ2-2,TRBV5-5,-,15,-,TGTGCCAGCAGCTTGGGTCGGGGACTCACCGGGGAGCTGTTTTTT,CASSLGRGLTGELFF
TRBJ1-1,TRBV27,few,14,-,TGTGCCAGCGGTCGGCGGCAGCTGAACACTGAAGCTTTCTTT,CASGRRQLNTEAFF
TRBJ1-2,TRBV29-1,-,14,TRBD1,TGCAGCGTTATAGGACAGGGGACGAACTATGGCTACACCTTC,CSVIGQGTNYGYTF
TRBJ2-2,TRBV19,-,13,-,TGTGCCAGTAGTCCAAGACAAAGCGGGGAGCTGTTTTTT,CASSPRQSGELFF
TRBJ2-1,TRBV28,-,19,TRBD2,TGTGCCAGCAGTTCCGATTACCCCACTAGCGGGAGCTCCTACAATGAGCAGTTCTTC,CASSSDYPTSGSSYNEQFF
TRBJ1-1,TRBV5-1,-,13,-,TGCGCCAGCAGCTTGGATCACGGGGGGGCAGCTTTCTTT,CASSLDHGGAAFF
TRBJ2-7,TRBV20-1,-,11,-,TGCAGTGCTAGTAAGGACTACGAGCAGTACTTC,CSASKDYEQYF
TRBJ1-1,TRBV11-3,-,15,TRBD1,TGTGCCAGCAGCACCGGACAGGGGGGGAACACTGAAGCTTTCTTT,CASSTGQGGNTEAFF
TRBJ2-5,TRBV19,-,15,TRBD1,TGTGCCAGTAGTACCGGACAGGGCGGCCAAGAGACCCAGTACTTC,CASSTGQGGQETQYF
TRBJ2-5,TRBV7-9,once,15,TRBD1,TGTGCCAGCAGCGAAGGACAGGGGGGACAAGAGACCCAGTACTTC,CASSEGQGGQETQYF
TRBJ1-2,TRBV28,many,14,TRBD1,TGTGCCAGCACTCTCCGGGACAGCCTAGGGGGCTACACCTTC,CASTLRDSLGGYTF
TRBJ2-7,TRBV6-1,-,15,TRBD2,TGTGCCAGCAGTGAAAGGACTAGCTGGGGCTACGAGCAGTACTTC,CASSERTSWGYEQYF
TRBJ1-2,TRBV5-6,-,14,TRBD1,TGTGCCAGCAGCCAAGGGACAGGGAAGGGGGGCTACACCTTC,CASSQGTGKGGYTF
TRBJ2-5,TRBV7-9,few,11,-,TGTGCCAGCAGCAATCAAGAGACCCAGTACTTC,CASSNQETQYF
TRBJ1-5,TRBV28,-,14,-,TGTGCCAGCAGAGCCCCAGGGGCTGTAAGGGCCCAGCATTTT,CASRAPGAVRAQHF
TRBJ2-2,TRBV5-4,-,14,-,TGTGCCAGCAGCCCGAGGGAGAACACCGGGGGGCTGTTTTTT,CASSPRENTGGLFF
TRBJ1-2,TRBV5-1,-,15,-,TGCGCCAGCAGCCTTGTGCCCCAAGGGTGGGAAGGCTACACCTTC,CASSLVPQGWEGYTF
TRBJ2-7,TRBV27,-,16,-,TGTGCCAGCAGCGACCCCCATAGGACGTCTTCCTACGAGCAGTACTTC,CASSDPHRTSSYEQYF
TRBJ2-3,TRBV6-1,-,15,TRBD1,TGTGCCAGCAGCCAGGACAGGAAAAGCACAGATACGCAGTATTTT,CASSQDRKSTDTQYF
TRBJ2-4,TRBV5-1,-,15,-,TGCGCCAGCAGCTTGGGGGAAAGAAGAAAAAACATTCAGTACTTC,CASSLGERRKNIQYF
TRBJ1-3,TRBV6-1,-,18,-,TGTGCCAGCAGTGAAGCCGGTGGGATGTTTGGCTCTGGAAACACCATATATTTT,CASSEAGGMFGSGNTIYF
TRBJ2-7,TRBV6-5,-,13,-,TGTGCCAGCAGTTACGATTGGACCTACGAGCAGTACTTC,CASSYDWTYEQYF
TRBJ1-3,TRBV28,-,13,-,TGTGCCAGCAGTTGGCTCGCTGGAAACACCATATATTTT,CASSWLAGNTIYF
TRBJ1-2,TRBV6-6,-,16,TRBD1,TGTGCCAGCAGTTATGGTGCAGGGGGGAGTTCGGGTGGCTACACCTTC,CASSYGAGGSSGGYTF
TRBJ2-3,TRBV5-1,-,13,-,TGCGCCAGCTATAGGCAGAAGGAAGATACGCAGTATTTT,CASYRQKEDTQYF
TRBJ2-7,TRBV11-2,few,15,-,TGTGCCAGCAGCTTAATCGCTCTAGCCACCCACGAGCAGTACTTC,CASSLIALATHEQYF
TRBJ2-1,TRBV30,-,15,TRBD2,TGTGCCTGGAGTAGACTAGCGGATTCACTAAATGAGCAGTTCTTC,CAWSRLADSLNEQFF
TRBJ2-5,TRBV7-6,-,15,-,TGTGCCAGCAGCTTAGCGCATGCGTGGCAAGAGACCCAGTACTTC,CASSLAHAWQETQYF